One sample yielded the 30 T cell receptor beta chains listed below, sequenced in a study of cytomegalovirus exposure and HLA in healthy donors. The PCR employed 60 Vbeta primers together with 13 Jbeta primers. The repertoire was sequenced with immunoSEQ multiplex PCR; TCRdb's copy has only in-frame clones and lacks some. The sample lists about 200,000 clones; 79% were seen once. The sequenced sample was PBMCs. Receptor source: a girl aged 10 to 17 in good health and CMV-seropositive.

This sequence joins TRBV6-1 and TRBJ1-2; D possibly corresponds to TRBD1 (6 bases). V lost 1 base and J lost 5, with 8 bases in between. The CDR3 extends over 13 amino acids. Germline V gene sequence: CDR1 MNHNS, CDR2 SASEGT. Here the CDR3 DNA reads TGTGCCAGCAGTGAAGGGACAGTATATGGCTACACCTTC. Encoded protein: CASSEGTVYGYTF.

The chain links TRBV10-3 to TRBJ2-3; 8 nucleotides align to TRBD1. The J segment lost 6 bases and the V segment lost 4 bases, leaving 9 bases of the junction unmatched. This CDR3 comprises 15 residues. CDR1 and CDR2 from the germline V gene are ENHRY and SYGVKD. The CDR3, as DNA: TGTGCCATCAGTGGGTTACAGGGGGATCGGGATACGCAGTATTTT. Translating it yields CAISGLQGDRDTQYF.

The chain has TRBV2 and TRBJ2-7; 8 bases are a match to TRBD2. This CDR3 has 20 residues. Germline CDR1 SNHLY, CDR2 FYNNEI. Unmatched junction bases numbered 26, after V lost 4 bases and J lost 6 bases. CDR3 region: CASSGQGGLARSWILSEQYF. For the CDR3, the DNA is TGTGCCAGCAGTGGACAAGGAGGACTAGCTCGGTCTTGGATATTGTCCGAGCAGTACTTC.

The CDR3 DNA follows: TGCGCCAGCAGCCAAGATCAGGGGGGAACCTCTGGAAACACCATATATTTT. Encoded protein: CASSQDQGGTSGNTIYF. The chain uses TRBV4-3 and TRBJ1-3; 7 bases map to TRBD1. Germline-derived CDR1 and CDR2 are LGHNA and YSLEER. The CDR3 is 17 amino acids. V lost 0 bases, J lost 0 bases, and 5 bases stayed unmatched.

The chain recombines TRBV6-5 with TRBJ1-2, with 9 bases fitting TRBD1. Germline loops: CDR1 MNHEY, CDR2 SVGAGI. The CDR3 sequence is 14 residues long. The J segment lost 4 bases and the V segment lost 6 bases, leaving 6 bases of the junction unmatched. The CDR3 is CASSTPGQGYGYTF. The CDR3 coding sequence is TGTGCCAGCAGCACACCGGGACAGGGCTATGGCTACACCTTC.

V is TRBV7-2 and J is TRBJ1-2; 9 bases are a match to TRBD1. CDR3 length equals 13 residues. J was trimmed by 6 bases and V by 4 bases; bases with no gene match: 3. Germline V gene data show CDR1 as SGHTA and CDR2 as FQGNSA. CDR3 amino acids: CASSSGQGNGYTF. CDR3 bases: TGTGCCAGCAGCTCGGGACAGGGAAATGGCTACACCTTC.

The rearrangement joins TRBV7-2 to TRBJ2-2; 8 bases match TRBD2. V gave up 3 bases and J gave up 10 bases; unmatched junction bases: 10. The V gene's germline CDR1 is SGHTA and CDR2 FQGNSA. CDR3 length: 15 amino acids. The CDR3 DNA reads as TGTGCCAGCAGCTTCAAGCGGGGGCCGGCTCTGGAGCTGTTTTTT. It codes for CASSFKRGPALELFF.

The DNA for the CDR3 is TGCGCCAGCAGCTTGGCGGGACTGACTTCTAGCACAGATACGCAGTATTTT. This encodes CASSLAGLTSSTDTQYF. V is TRBV5-1 and J is TRBJ2-3, with D perhaps matching TRBD2 (6 bases). V lost 0 bases to trimming and J lost 0 bases, with 14 bases between them. CDR1 SGHRS and CDR2 YFSETQ come from the germline V gene. There are 17 residues in the CDR3.

The CDR3 DNA follows: TGTGCCAGCAGCGCGCAGGGCTACGAGCAGTACTTC. Encoded protein: CASSAQGYEQYF. The V call is TRBV11-2, the J call TRBJ2-7; perhaps TRBD1 as D (5 bases). V gave up 5 bases and J gave up 3 bases, with 8 bases separating them. This CDR3 has 12 amino acids. CDR1 is SGHAT and CDR2 is FQNNGV in the germline V gene.

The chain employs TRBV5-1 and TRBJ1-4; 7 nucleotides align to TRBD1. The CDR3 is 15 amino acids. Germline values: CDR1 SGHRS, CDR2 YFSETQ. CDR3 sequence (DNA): TGCCCCCGCGGACAGGACGGGGAAATTCAGGAAAAACTGTTTTTT. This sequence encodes CPRGQDGEIQEKLFF.

CDR3 protein: CASSPEIRGNSPLHF. Written as DNA, the CDR3 is TGTGCCAGCTCACCGGAGATCAGGGGGAATTCACCCCTCCACTTT. V usage is TRBV18 and J usage is TRBJ1-6; TRBD1 aligns across 7 bases. V lost 3 bases to trimming and J lost 7 bases; unmatched junction nucleotides: 6. CDR1 and CDR2 from the germline V gene are KGHSH and LQKENI. This CDR3 spans 15 amino acids.

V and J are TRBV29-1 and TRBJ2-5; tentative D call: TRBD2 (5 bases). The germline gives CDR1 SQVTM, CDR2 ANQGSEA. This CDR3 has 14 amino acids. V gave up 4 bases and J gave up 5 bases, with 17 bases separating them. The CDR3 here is CSVVAPMGVETQYF. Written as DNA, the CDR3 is TGCAGCGTTGTAGCACCCATGGGAGTGGAGACCCAGTACTTC.

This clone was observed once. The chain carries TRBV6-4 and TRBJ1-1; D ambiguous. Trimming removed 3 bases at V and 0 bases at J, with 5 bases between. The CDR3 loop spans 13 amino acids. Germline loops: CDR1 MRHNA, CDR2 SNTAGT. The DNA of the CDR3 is TGTGCCAGCAGTGATGACATGAACACTGAAGCTTTCTTT. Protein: CASSDDMNTEAFF.

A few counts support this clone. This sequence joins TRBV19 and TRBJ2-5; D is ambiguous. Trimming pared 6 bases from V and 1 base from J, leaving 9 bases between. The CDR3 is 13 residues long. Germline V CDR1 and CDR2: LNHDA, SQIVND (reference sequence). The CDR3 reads CASSQVTQETQYF. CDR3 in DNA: TGTGCCAGTAGCCAGGTCACCCAAGAGACCCAGTACTTC.

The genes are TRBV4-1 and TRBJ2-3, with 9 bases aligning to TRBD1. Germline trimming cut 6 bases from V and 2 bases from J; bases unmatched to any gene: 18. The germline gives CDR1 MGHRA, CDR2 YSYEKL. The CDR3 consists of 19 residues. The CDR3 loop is CASRRDRATYLQDTDTQYF. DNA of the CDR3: TGCGCCAGCAGACGGGACAGGGCTACTTACTTACAAGACACAGATACGCAGTATTTT.

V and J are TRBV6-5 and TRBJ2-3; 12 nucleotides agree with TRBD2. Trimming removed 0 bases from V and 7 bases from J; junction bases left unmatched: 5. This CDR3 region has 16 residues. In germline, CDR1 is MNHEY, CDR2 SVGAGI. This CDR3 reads CASSYSGLAGWHTQYF. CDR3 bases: TGTGCCAGCAGTTACTCTGGACTAGCGGGGTGGCATACGCAGTATTTT.

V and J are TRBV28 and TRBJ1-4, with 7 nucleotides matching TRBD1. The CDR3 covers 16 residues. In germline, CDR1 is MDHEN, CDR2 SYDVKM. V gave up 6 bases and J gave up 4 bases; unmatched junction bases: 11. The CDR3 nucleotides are TGTGCCAGCAGGAATCGACAGGGTCCGGATAATGAAAAACTGTTTTTT. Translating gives CASRNRQGPDNEKLFF.

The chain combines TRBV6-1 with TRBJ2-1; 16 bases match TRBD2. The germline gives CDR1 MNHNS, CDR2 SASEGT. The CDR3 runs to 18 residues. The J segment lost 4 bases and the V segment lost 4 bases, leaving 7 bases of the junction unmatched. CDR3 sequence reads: CASSAAGTSGGAYNEQFF. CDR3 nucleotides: TGTGCCAGCAGTGCCGCCGGGACTAGCGGGGGGGCATACAATGAGCAGTTCTTC.

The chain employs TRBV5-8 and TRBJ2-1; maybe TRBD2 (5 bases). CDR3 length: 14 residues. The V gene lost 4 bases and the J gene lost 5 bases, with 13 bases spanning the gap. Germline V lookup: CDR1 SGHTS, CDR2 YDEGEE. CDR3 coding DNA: TGTGCCAGCAGCCCTCTGTCCGGGAACAATGAGCAGTTCTTC. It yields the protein CASSPLSGNNEQFF.

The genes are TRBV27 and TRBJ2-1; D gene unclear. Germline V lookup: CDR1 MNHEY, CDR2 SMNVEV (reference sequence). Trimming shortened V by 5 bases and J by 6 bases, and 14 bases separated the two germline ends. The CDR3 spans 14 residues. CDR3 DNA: TGTGCCAGCAGTGTTACGGGTCAATTCAATGAGCAGTTCTTC. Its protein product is CASSVTGQFNEQFF.

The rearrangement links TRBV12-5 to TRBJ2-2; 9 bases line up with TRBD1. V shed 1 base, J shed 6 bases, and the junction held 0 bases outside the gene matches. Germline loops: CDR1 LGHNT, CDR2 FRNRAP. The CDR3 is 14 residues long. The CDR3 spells CASGLGQGAGELFF. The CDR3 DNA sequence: TGTGCTAGTGGTTTGGGACAGGGGGCCGGGGAGCTGTTTTTT.

CDR3 coding DNA: TGTGCTAGTGGGCACAGGGGGGGATACGAGCAGTACTTC. Its translation is CASGHRGGYEQYF. The chain couples TRBV12-5 to TRBJ2-7; D perhaps matches TRBD1 (8 bases). The ends were cut back, 6 bases at V and 4 bases at J, with 13 bases in the middle. Germline-derived CDR1 and CDR2 are LGHNT and FRNRAP. The CDR3 length is 13 residues.

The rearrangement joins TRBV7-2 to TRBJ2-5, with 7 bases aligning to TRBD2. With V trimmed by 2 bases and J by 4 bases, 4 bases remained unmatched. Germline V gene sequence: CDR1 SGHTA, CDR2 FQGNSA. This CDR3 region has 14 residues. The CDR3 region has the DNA TGTGCCAGCAGCTTACATGGACTAGGAGAGACCCAGTACTTC. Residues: CASSLHGLGETQYF.

The CDR3 DNA reads TGCAGTGCGTGGGCTTCCTACGAGCAGTACTTC. Protein: CSAWASYEQYF. This rearrangement joins TRBV20-1 to TRBJ2-7, with unresolved D. The CDR3 spans 11 residues. V lost 6 bases, J lost 1 base, and 7 bases lay in between. The germline gives CDR1 DFQATT, CDR2 SNEGSKA (reference sequence).

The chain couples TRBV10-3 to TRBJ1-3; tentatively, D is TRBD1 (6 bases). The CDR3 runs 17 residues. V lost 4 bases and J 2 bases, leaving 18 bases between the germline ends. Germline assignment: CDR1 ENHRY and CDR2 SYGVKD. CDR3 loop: CAISAHPGERAGNTIYF. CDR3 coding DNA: TGTGCCATCAGTGCCCATCCAGGGGAGAGGGCTGGAAACACCATATATTTT.

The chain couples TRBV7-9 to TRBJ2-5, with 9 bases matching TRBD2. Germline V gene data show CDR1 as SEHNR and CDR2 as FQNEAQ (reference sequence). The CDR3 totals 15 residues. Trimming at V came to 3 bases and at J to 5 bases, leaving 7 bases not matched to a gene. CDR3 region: CASSFSGGPPETQYF. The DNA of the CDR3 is TGTGCCAGCAGCTTTAGCGGGGGCCCGCCGGAGACCCAGTACTTC.

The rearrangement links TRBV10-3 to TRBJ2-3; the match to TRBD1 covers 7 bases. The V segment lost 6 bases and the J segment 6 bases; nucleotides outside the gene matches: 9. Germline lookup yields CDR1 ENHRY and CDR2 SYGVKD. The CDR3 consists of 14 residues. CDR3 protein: CAISRDLRGDTQYF. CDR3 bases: TGTGCCATCAGCCGGGACCTCAGGGGGGATACGCAGTATTTT.

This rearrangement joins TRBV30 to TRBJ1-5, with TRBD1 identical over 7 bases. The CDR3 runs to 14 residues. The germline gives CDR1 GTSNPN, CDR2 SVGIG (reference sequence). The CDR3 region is CAYGYRGDNQPQHF. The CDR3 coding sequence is TGTGCGTATGGGTACAGGGGCGATAATCAGCCCCAGCATTTT.

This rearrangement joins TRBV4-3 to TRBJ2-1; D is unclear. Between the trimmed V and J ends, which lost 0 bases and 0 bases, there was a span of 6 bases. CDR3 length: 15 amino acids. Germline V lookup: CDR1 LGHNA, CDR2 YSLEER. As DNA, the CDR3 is TGCGCCAGCAGCCAAGACACGAGCTCCTACAATGAGCAGTTCTTC. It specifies CASSQDTSSYNEQFF.

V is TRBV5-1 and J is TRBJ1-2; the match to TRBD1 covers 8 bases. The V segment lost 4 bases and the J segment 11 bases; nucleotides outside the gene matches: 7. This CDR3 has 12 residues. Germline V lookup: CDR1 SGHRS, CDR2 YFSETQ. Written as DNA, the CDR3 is TGCGCCAGCAGCCTCGGACAGGGTCGTTACACCTTC. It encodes CASSLGQGRYTF. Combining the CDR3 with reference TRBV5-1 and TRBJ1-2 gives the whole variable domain KAGVTQTPRYLIKTRGQQVTLSCSPISGHRSVSWYQQTPGQGLQFLFEYFSETQRNKGNFPGRFSGRQFSNSRSEMNVSTLELGDSALYLCASSLGQGRYTFGSGTRLTVV.